This T cell receptor (beta chain) was recorded in a study of T-cell memory formation after mild COVID-19 (dated by TCRdb to the early 2020s). For context, the study as a whole: Most TCR sequence clusters were specific to one of the two donors. The cohort was made up of two young adult volunteers, one female and one male, who were previously healthy. Longitudinal TCRalpha and TCRbeta repertoire sequencing tracked T-cell clones expanding and contracting after mild COVID-19 in a couple of donors. The study at large found these results: Only two mild cases were covered by the study, and larger cohorts that include severe cases with pre-infection samples were considered necessary. Some responding clones were found in pre-infection memory, which suggests that pre-existing cross-reactive memory T cells took part in the SARS-CoV-2 response. Clones that contracted from day 15 to 85 showed balanced CD4/CD8 phenotypes, whereas a second wave of clones that expanded from day 15 to 37 leaned towards CD4+. Contracting CD4+ clones appeared mostly in the CM and EM memory subsets, whereas CD8+ clones were enriched in EMRA. SARS-CoV-2 specificity of the second-wave clones peaking on day 37 was not confirmed.

At least ten counts were recorded for this clonotype. This clone's antigen is unknown. No base quality information exists; no much larger clone differs at one position. The sample was run on an Illumina NovaSeq 6000. TCRalpha and TCRbeta cDNA libraries were constructed by 5'RACE with constant-segment primers, with sample barcodes and unique molecular identifiers being introduced. RNA was extracted from every sample with Trizol reagent. The libraries were amplified in two PCR steps, and the second step added a second sample barcode and Illumina TruSeq adapters. Sequencing of the libraries was done on an Illumina NovaSeq, producing 2 x 150 bp paired-end reads. In the authors' own workflow: The reads were demultiplexed and collapsed into UMI-guided consensus sequences using migec v1.2.7. Using mixcr v2.1.11, the UMI consensuses were aligned to TRA and TRB V and J templates and assembled into clonotypes. A clonotype was counted as expanded or contracted only if both edgeR and NoisET called the change significant, with noise models trained on biological replicates. For edgeR calls, the thresholds were a false discovery rate-adjusted p below 0.01 and a log2 fold-change of 1. As an exploratory analysis of dynamics, PCA with hierarchical clustering was applied to max-normalized trajectories of the 1000 most abundant clonotypes. Each responding clone was given a CD4 or CD8 phenotype based on the CD4+ and CD8+ repertoires, which had been sequenced separately. TCRdb trimmed public reads at Q25 via fastp, called clones via MiXCR and kept in-frame beta chains. A single entry per CDR3 protein holds the most common genes and DNA from its merged rows. TCRdb's processing, not the authors' own work, is the source of the V and J calls. The sample contains roughly 220,000 distinct CDR3 sequences, 9.5% of them found a single time. Of the sample, 3% to 4.5% falls within the top ten clones.

Ficoll-Paque density gradient centrifugation was the method used to isolate PBMCs. Based on the germline V gene (reference sequence), the CDR1 and CDR2 sequences are LGHDT and YNNKEL. Trimming takes 3 bases from V and 3 bases from J, and the germline ends sit 2 bases apart. From the cysteine up to the phenylalanine, the CDR3 has a length of 11 residues. Just CDR3 DNA is preserved here, 33 bases in frame from base 1. The sequence was collected from a young man who had mild COVID-19 (a few samples of this study predate the infection). The sample titles of this study are shuffled in the database, so cell type and time point are left out; the donor was told from shared clones. The material sequenced was PBMCs or a T cell subset sorted from them (not recorded which). The rearranged segments are TRBV3-1 and TRBJ1-1, with the D segment identity uncertain. DNA sequence: TGTGCCAGCAGCCAGGACACTGAAGCTTTCTTT. Translation gives CASSQDTEAFF. The CDR3, completed at both ends by the reference TRBV3-1 and TRBJ1-1 genes, gives the full variable domain DTAVSQTPKYLVTQMGNDKSIKCEQNLGHDTMYWYKQDSKKFLKIMFSYNNKELIINETVPNRFSPKSPDKAHLNLHINSLELGDSAVYFCASSQDTEAFFGQGTRLTVV.